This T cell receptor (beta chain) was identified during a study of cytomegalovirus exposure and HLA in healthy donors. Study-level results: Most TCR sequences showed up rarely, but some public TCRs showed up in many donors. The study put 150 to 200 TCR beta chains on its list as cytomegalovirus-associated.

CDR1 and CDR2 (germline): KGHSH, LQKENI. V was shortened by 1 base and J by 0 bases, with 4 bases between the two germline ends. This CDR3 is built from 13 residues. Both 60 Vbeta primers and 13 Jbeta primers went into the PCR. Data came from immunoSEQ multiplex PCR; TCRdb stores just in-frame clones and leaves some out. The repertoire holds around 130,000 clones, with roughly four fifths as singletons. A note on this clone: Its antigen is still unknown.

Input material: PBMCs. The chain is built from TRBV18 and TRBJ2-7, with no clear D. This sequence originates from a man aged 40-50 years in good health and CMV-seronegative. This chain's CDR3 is CASSPQSSYEQYF. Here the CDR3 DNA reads TGTGCCAGCTCACCACAGAGCTCCTACGAGCAGTACTTC.